One and the same sample provided the 21 T cell receptor beta chains below, sequenced in a study of T cell responses to AZD1222 COVID-19 vaccine. Using immunoSEQ multiplex PCR, the repertoire was profiled, and TCRdb retains in-frame clones only, with some absent. Of 150,000 or so clones listed, 70% to 90% are singletons. This specimen consisted of peripheral blood, obtained on day 0 of AZD1222 vaccination. The receptor set was obtained from an adult in good health.

J is TRBJ2-7 and V is TRBV28; D gene ambiguous. The CDR3 is 14 amino acids. V was pared by 5 bases and J by 2 bases, with 13 bases between. Germline-derived CDR1 and CDR2 are MDHEN and SYDVKM. CDR3 DNA: TGTGCCAGCAGTCCCTCAACATTAACCTACGAGCAGTACTTC. Protein product: CASSPSTLTYEQYF.

The CDR3: CASSYSAGTNYEQYF. CDR3 bases: TGTGCCAGCAGTTACTCGGCGGGGACGAACTACGAGCAGTACTTC. The rearrangement joins TRBV6-5 to TRBJ2-7; TRBD2 is a possible D gene (6 bases). V gave up 0 bases and J gave up 3 bases, with 12 bases separating them. This CDR3 has 15 amino acids. The germline CDR1 and CDR2 sequences are MNHEY and SVGAGI.

This clone was found once. The V call is TRBV7-8, the J call TRBJ1-2; maybe TRBD1 (6 bases). The germline V gene has CDR1 SGHVS and CDR2 FQNEAQ. Trimming removed 1 base at V and 3 bases at J, with 18 bases between. The CDR3 covers 17 residues. The CDR3 region is CASSLGTGRKKDYGYTF. The CDR3 DNA reads TGTGCCAGCAGCTTAGGTACAGGGAGAAAGAAAGACTATGGCTACACCTTC.

V gene TRBV29-1 combines with J gene TRBJ1-1, with 7 bases aligning to TRBD1. The junction had 5 bases not matched to a gene; V was cut back by 3 bases and J by 1 base. The CDR3 length is 14 residues. The germline CDR1 and CDR2 sequences are SQVTM and ANQGSEA. CDR3 residues: CSVEKGAWNTEAFF. CDR3 DNA sequence: TGCAGCGTTGAGAAGGGGGCCTGGAACACTGAAGCTTTCTTT.

This clone was seen a single time. This chain uses TRBV7-9 with TRBJ1-2; D is uncertain. This CDR3 comprises 16 residues. The germline V and J ends were trimmed by 5 bases and 3 bases, with 19 bases remaining between them. Germline-derived CDR1 and CDR2 are SEHNR and FQNEAQ (reference sequence). The CDR3 sequence is CASSPWGGLEDYGYTF. CDR3 bases: TGTGCCAGCAGCCCGTGGGGAGGGTTGGAGGACTATGGCTACACCTTC. The entire variable domain, with the rest obtained from reference TRBV7-9 and TRBJ1-2, is as follows: DTGVSQNPRHKITKRGQNVTFRCDPISEHNRLYWYRQTLGQGPEFLTYFQNEAQLEKSRLLSDRFSAERPKGSFSTLEIQRTEQGDSAMYLCASSPWGGLEDYGYTFGSGTRLTVV.

This chain connects TRBV4-3 to TRBJ1-6; D is undetermined. CDR1 is LGHNA, CDR2 YSLEER, per germline. Trimming shortened V by 1 base and J by 5 bases, and 6 bases separated the two germline ends. This CDR3 contains 14 residues. In nucleotides, the CDR3 is TGCGCCAGCAGCCAAGGCCGGGATAATTCACCCCTCCACTTT. Amino acid sequence: CASSQGRDNSPLHF.

The chain joins TRBV9 to TRBJ2-1, with 7 bases fitting TRBD2. This CDR3 is 16 amino acids long. Germline CDR1 and CDR2: SGDLS and YYNGEE. The V and J ends lost 5 bases and 3 bases, in that order; junction bases with no gene match: 11. The CDR3 protein is CASSGGTGGYYNEQFF. In nucleotides, the CDR3 is TGTGCCAGCAGTGGAGGGACCGGGGGGTACTACAATGAGCAGTTCTTC.

The rearrangement uses TRBV6-2 or TRBV6-3 and TRBJ2-3, with 7 positions matching TRBD2. CDR3 length: 16 residues. Germline CDR1 is MNHEY and CDR2 is SVGEGT. The V and J ends lost 3 bases and 6 bases, in that order; junction bases with no gene match: 12. This CDR3 is CASSYYGGRSPDTQYF. The CDR3, as DNA: TGTGCCAGCAGTTATTATGGCGGGAGATCTCCGGATACGCAGTATTTT.

As for this clone: An end of the junction differs from the germline gene, which may be a read error. The chain couples TRBV28 to TRBJ2-7, with D perhaps being TRBD1 or TRBD2 (5 bases each). This CDR3 comprises 12 residues. Germline lookup yields CDR1 MDHEN and CDR2 SYDVKM. In DNA, the CDR3 is TGTGCCAGCAGAAGTCAAGGACGGGACGTAAGCTTC. Its protein is CASRSQGRDVSF. The full variable domain, rest sourced from reference TRBV28 and TRBJ2-7, is DVKVTQSSRYLVKRTGEKVFLECVQDMDHENMFWYRQDPGLGLRLIYFSYDVKMKEKGDIPEGYSVSREKKERFSLILESASTNQTSMYLCASRSQGRDVSFGPGTRLTVT.

This chain links TRBV9 with TRBJ1-4; 7 nucleotides agree with TRBD1. CDR1 is SGDLS, CDR2 YYNGEE, per germline. The CDR3 length is 15 residues. The junction had 8 bases not matched to a gene; V was cut back by 4 bases and J by 5 bases. CDR3 nucleotide sequence: TGTGCCAGCAGCCCCTCCGGGACAGAAAATGAAAAACTGTTTTTT. Translating it yields CASSPSGTENEKLFF.

This clone was seen a single time. This chain connects TRBV7-9 to TRBJ2-7; tentative D call: TRBD2 (7 bases). V shed 3 bases and J shed 0 bases, with 15 bases lying between them. This CDR3 has 16 residues. Looked up from germline, CDR1 is SEHNR and CDR2 is FQNEAQ (reference sequence). CDR3 nucleotide sequence: TGTGCCAGCAGCTTCCCCCGGGGGGCCGACTCCTACGAGCAGTACTTC. Residues: CASSFPRGADSYEQYF.

The chain carries TRBV6-1 and TRBJ2-3; 14 bases map to TRBD2. This CDR3 contains 17 residues. V dropped 3 bases and J dropped 6; count of bases not matched to a gene: 8. CDR1 is MNHNS, CDR2 SASEGT, per germline. For the CDR3, the DNA is TGTGCCAGCAGTGATTTGGGACTAGCGGGAGTTAGGGATACGCAGTATTTT. Translating it yields CASSDLGLAGVRDTQYF.

The V call is TRBV3-1 (or the pseudogene TRBV3-2), the J call TRBJ2-1, with TRBD1 identical over 8 bases. The CDR3 is 17 amino acids. Germline lookup yields CDR1 LGHDT and CDR2 YNNKEL (reference sequence). Trimming removed 3 bases from V and 7 bases from J; junction bases left unmatched: 14. CDR3 bases: TGTGCCAGCAGCCATCTCAATTTAAGGACAGGGTCTAATGAGCAGTTCTTC. Translation: CASSHLNLRTGSNEQFF.

The rearrangement joins TRBV19 to TRBJ2-2; 11 nucleotides line up with TRBD2. Looked up from germline, CDR1 is LNHDA and CDR2 is SQIVND (reference sequence). V was clipped by 6 bases and J by 4 bases; unmatched bases: 7. The CDR3 extends over 16 amino acids. CDR3 nucleotide sequence: TGTGCCAGTAGACAACTAGCGGGGGACCTCACCGGGGAGCTGTTTTTT. Its protein product is CASRQLAGDLTGELFF.

The chain recombines TRBV28 with TRBJ2-7; D perhaps matches TRBD1 (6 bases). Germline CDR1 is MDHEN and CDR2 is SYDVKM. Deletions cut 6 bases from V and 3 bases from J, with 15 bases between. This CDR3 is 14 amino acids long. The CDR3 reads CASSPQGINYEQYF. For the CDR3, the DNA is TGTGCCAGCAGCCCGCAGGGGATCAACTACGAGCAGTACTTC.

V and J are TRBV7-9 and TRBJ2-1, with a weak D call TRBD2 (6 bases). The CDR3 has 13 residues. Germline V gene lookup returns CDR1 SEHNR and CDR2 FQNEAQ (reference sequence). Trimming removed 3 bases at V and 9 bases at J, with 12 bases between. Written as DNA, the CDR3 is TGTGCCAGCAGCTTTCCCGGGAGCACTGAGCAGTTCTTC. Translating gives CASSFPGSTEQFF.

This chain joins TRBV5-8 and TRBJ2-1; TRBD1 is a possible D gene (8 bases). Germline V gene lookup returns CDR1 SGHTS and CDR2 YDEGEE. The CDR3 has 15 amino acids. V was cut by 7 bases and J by 5 bases, with 19 bases left in between. The CDR3 sequence: CASGIRGDRNNEQFF. CDR3 nucleotides: TGTGCCAGCGGCATACGGGGGGACAGGAACAATGAGCAGTTCTTC.

This clone appeared once. As DNA, the CDR3 is TGCGCCAGCAGCCAGGACCTTCGGGCGCAGTACTTC. Its translation is CASSQDLRAQYF. The chain carries TRBV4-1 and TRBJ2-4; D call uncertain. From germline, CDR1 is MGHRA and CDR2 YSYEKL. The CDR3 runs to 12 residues. V shed 3 bases and J shed 13 bases, with 13 bases lying between them.

V is TRBV6-1 and J is TRBJ1-5; the D gene is possibly TRBD1 (5 bases). The CDR3 is 16 amino acids. Deletions cut 2 bases from V and 3 bases from J, with 14 bases between. The germline gives CDR1 MNHNS, CDR2 SASEGT. In DNA form, the CDR3 reads TGTGCCAGCAGTGAACGAGGGGAACACCCCAATCAGCCCCAGCATTTT. This codes for CASSERGEHPNQPQHF.

The chain employs TRBV4-2 and TRBJ2-7; perhaps TRBD1 as D (6 bases). Trimming cost V 1 base and J 5 bases, with 9 bases left between them. The length of the CDR3 is 13 residues. Germline V gene lookup returns CDR1 LGHNA and CDR2 YNFKEQ. CDR3 in DNA: TGTGCCAGCAGCCAAGGACAGGACAACGAGCAGTACTTC. It translates to CASSQGQDNEQYF.

The table lists this clone with a count of one. The chain recombines TRBV11-2 with TRBJ2-7, with TRBD2 as a possible D gene (6 bases). The CDR3 contains 17 residues. Germline CDR1 reads SGHAT; CDR2 reads FQNNGV. Trimming took 5 bases from V and 0 from J, leaving 20 bases between them. The CDR3 nucleotides are TGTGCCAGCAGCGCCCGACCGGGACTCCAATTCTCCTACGAGCAGTACTTC. Translated, it gives CASSARPGLQFSYEQYF.